The 12 T cell receptor beta chains below come from one sample, sequenced in a study of cytomegalovirus exposure and HLA in healthy donors (dated by TCRdb to 2015 to 2018). Library construction relied on the immunoSEQ multiplex PCR assay. TCRdb carries this immuneACCESS record with in-frame sequences only. Its versions omit some clonotypes, under half of them owing to an unresolved V gene in the studies checked, with the rest unexplained. Across this sample there are roughly 260,000 clones, with around 87% seen only once. Roughly 0.4% of the sample is in the top ten clones. Sequenced material: PBMCs. The receptors come from a woman between 18 and 29 years old in good health and CMV-seronegative.

J is TRBJ1-4 and V is TRBV2; the match to TRBD1 covers 9 bases. J gave up 7 bases and V 8 bases, and 8 bases lay outside the gene matches. This CDR3 has 14 amino acids. Germline V gene data show CDR1 as SNHLY and CDR2 as FYNNEI. The chain's CDR3 is CASHRGQGPEKLFF. The CDR3 bases are TGTGCCAGCCACCGGGGACAGGGACCTGAAAAACTGTTTTTT.

The rearrangement links TRBV28 to TRBJ2-5, with 9 bases matching TRBD1. Germline CDR1 is MDHEN and CDR2 is SYDVKM. J gave up 4 bases and V 7 bases, and 7 bases lay outside the gene matches. This CDR3 region has 14 residues. The CDR3 sequence: CASIGLTGGETQYF. The CDR3 coding sequence is TGTGCCAGCATCGGCTTGACAGGGGGAGAGACCCAGTACTTC.

The table lists this clone with a count of one. The rearrangement uses TRBV6-6 and TRBJ2-2; D is possibly TRBD2 (5 bases). V lost 4 bases to trimming and J lost 8 bases, with 14 bases between them. This CDR3 contains 14 residues. Germline values: CDR1 MNHNY, CDR2 SVGAGI (reference sequence). In DNA form, the CDR3 reads TGTGCCAGCAGTTTAGCGATATCGGGGGGGGAGCTGTTTTTT. Encoded protein: CASSLAISGGELFF.

V and J are TRBV6-5 and TRBJ1-6; 8 nucleotides match TRBD1. Germline CDR1 and CDR2: MNHEY and SVGAGI. V shed 0 bases and J 10 bases; nucleotides not matched to a gene: 8. The CDR3 length is 16 residues. In DNA, the CDR3 is TGTGCCAGCAGTTACTCTTGGGCAGGGGGCGGATCACCCCTCCACTTT. As protein: CASSYSWAGGGSPLHF.

The rearrangement links TRBV19 to TRBJ2-3; tentative D call: TRBD1 (5 bases). CDR3 length: 14 residues. The germline V gene has CDR1 LNHDA and CDR2 SQIVND (reference sequence). Trimming left V 7 bases short and J 2 bases short, with 13 bases between. CDR3 protein: CASKLTVLTDTQYF. CDR3 DNA: TGTGCCAGTAAACTGACAGTGCTCACAGATACGCAGTATTTT. Together with reference TRBV19 and TRBJ2-3, the CDR3 gives the full variable domain: DGGITQSPKYLFRKEGQNVTLSCEQNLNHDAMYWYRQDPGQGLRLIYYSQIVNDFQKGDIAEGYSVSREKKESFPLTVTSAQKNPTAFYLCASKLTVLTDTQYFGPGTRLTVL.

The V gene is TRBV4-1, the J gene TRBJ1-5; weak D call: TRBD1 (5 bases). Per germline, CDR1 MGHRA and CDR2 YSYEKL. The CDR3 runs to 16 residues. V lost 1 base and J 0 bases, leaving 10 bases between the germline ends. The CDR3, as DNA: TGCGCCAGCAGCCAAGTGGGGGGATATAGCAATCAGCCCCAGCATTTT. Its translation: CASSQVGGYSNQPQHF.

The rearrangement uses TRBV7-9 and TRBJ1-1; D remains ambiguous. The CDR3 has 13 amino acids. Germline-derived CDR1 and CDR2 are SEHNR and FQNEAQ (reference sequence). V lost 1 base to trimming and J lost 4 bases, with 7 bases between them. The CDR3 is CASSLDSGTEAFF. CDR3 DNA sequence: TGTGCCAGCAGCTTAGATTCAGGCACTGAAGCTTTCTTT.

The chain couples TRBV5-1 to TRBJ1-1; D might be TRBD1 (6 bases). V shed 5 bases and J shed 4 bases, with 9 bases lying between them. Germline V gives CDR1 SGHRS, CDR2 YFSETQ. CDR3 length equals 12 residues. CDR3 sequence: CASSSGVTEAFF. The CDR3 DNA reads as TGCGCCAGCAGTTCAGGGGTCACTGAAGCTTTCTTT.

The chain is built from TRBV9 and TRBJ1-1; 9 positions agree with TRBD1. Trimming removed 4 bases from V and 7 bases from J; junction bases left unmatched: 20. The CDR3 contains 18 residues. Per germline, CDR1 SGDLS and CDR2 YYNGEE. The CDR3: CASSSLPGTGLRTGEAFF. CDR3 DNA: TGTGCCAGCAGCTCCTTACCCGGGACAGGGTTACGAACTGGTGAAGCTTTCTTT.

This sequence joins TRBV23-1 and TRBJ2-2; 7 bases agree with TRBD1. TRBV23-1 is reported as an ORF; its role is uncertain. The CDR3 loop spans 15 amino acids. V gave up 1 base and J gave up 6 bases; unmatched junction bases: 5. Written as DNA, the CDR3 is TGCGCCAGCAGTCAATATACAGGGGTAGCCGGGGAGCTGTTTTTT. Translated, it gives CASSQYTGVAGELFF.

The chain combines TRBV27 with TRBJ1-1; no clear D gene. From germline, CDR1 is MNHEY and CDR2 SMNVEV (reference sequence). The CDR3 loop spans 11 amino acids. With 3 bases removed from V and 7 bases from J, the gap between germline ends came to 6 bases. CDR3: CASSLESEAFF. DNA of the CDR3: TGTGCCAGCAGTTTGGAGAGTGAAGCTTTCTTT.

V usage is TRBV25-1 and J usage is TRBJ2-1, with 14 bases aligning to TRBD2. The ends lost 4 bases at V and 7 bases at J; junction bases unmatched: 0. Germline assignment: CDR1 MGHDK and CDR2 SYGVNS. The CDR3 has 14 residues. The CDR3 DNA sequence: TGTGCCAGCAGTGGGACTAGCGGGGGGAATGAGCAGTTCTTC. Amino acid sequence: CASSGTSGGNEQFF.